The source of this T cell receptor (beta chain) is a study of CD8 T cells in Susac syndrome (dated by TCRdb to between 2019 and 2020). Background on the whole study: Among the Susac syndrome patients who were sequenced, clinically active disease was present in six and clinical remission was observed in 8 or 9. At blood withdrawal, Susac syndrome patients were therapy-naive, treated with corticosteroids (with IVIg additionally given to some), or treated with IVIg alone. The study used repertoire sequencing to test whether antigen drove CD8+ T cell activation and differentiation in Susac syndrome. Broader findings and caveats from the paper: The CD4+ T cell repertoire of patients with Susac syndrome showed no detectable clonal expansion. The study acknowledged that relatively few individuals were included in the TCR sequencing and HLA analysis.

RNA was extracted with the RNeasy kit and roughly 0.45 to 1 ug was reverse transcribed using random hexamers. The immunoSEQ multiplex PCR assay, covering 54 Vbeta and 13 Jbeta segments, was used to amplify TCR beta CDR3 regions. PCR amplification bias was corrected by using a synthetic template baseline for primer optimization and computational correction. The paper's processing steps were these. Reads were annotated to V, D and J genes per IMGT and analyzed with immunoSEQ Analyzer, keeping only productive sequences. Clonality was calculated as one minus the Shannon entropy normalized by log2 of the number of productive unique sequences. Public and private clones were assessed among the 100 most prevalent clones of each patient and control. Clones were defined as Susac-specific if absent from the healthy and MS cohorts, from 900 to 1,200 published viral clones and from other ImmuneACCESS disease sequences. TCRdb reworked the public reads: Q25 trimming with fastp, MiXCR clone assembly, productive beta chains retained. Rows are unified per CDR3 protein, each entry keeping the most common DNA and genes. The V and J calls here are based on TCRdb, not the publication. The sample table records 150,000 to 200,000 distinct CDR3 sequences; 90% to 96% of these occur just once. The leading ten clones occupy roughly 0.12% of the sample.

High-throughput TCR beta sequencing profiled peripheral blood CD8+ and CD4+ T cells from healthy donors, Susac syndrome patients and multiple sclerosis patients. The Susac syndrome patients fulfilled recently defined diagnostic criteria for definite or probable disease. Bulk CD8+ and CD4+ T cells were purified by magnetic negative isolation, whereas CD8+ TEMRA cells were enriched by FACS. Blood was drawn into EDTA tubes, processed within 24 hours, and PBMCs were isolated by density gradient centrifugation. PBMCs intended for TCR sequencing were cryopreserved in liquid nitrogen and thawed later in a water bath at 37 degrees C. A purity of at least 90% was achieved for sorted or isolated CD4+, CD8+ and CD8+ TEMRA cells. A remark on this clonotype: Its antigen remains undetermined. No base quality information exists; no much larger clone differs at one position.

The sequenced sample consisted of CD4+ T cells from PBMCs. The receptor's source is a human donor with Susac syndrome.

CDR3 protein: CSVRGGQGAIQYF. The sequenced DNA: TGCAGTGTCCGAGGCGGACAGGGGGCCATTCAGTACTTC. The chain is made from TRBV20-1 and TRBJ2-4, and 11 bases in between align with TRBD1. The germline V gene (reference sequence) specifies DFQATT as CDR1 and SNEGSKA as CDR2. The germline V and J ends show losses of 7 bases and 9 bases respectively, and no gene match explains 8 bases of the junction. Counted from cysteine to phenylalanine, this CDR3 has 13 amino acids. CDR3 DNA is the only sequence kept; it has 39 bases, read in frame from the first base.